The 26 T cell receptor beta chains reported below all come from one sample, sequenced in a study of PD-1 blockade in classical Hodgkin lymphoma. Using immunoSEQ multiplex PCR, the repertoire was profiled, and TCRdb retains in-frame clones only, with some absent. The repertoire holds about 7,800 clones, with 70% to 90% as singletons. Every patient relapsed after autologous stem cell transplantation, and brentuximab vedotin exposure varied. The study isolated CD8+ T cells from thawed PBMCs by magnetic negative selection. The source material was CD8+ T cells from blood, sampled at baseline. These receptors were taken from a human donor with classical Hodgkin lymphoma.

The CDR3 DNA follows: TGTGCCACCAGCAGGGACAGGGGTTACTACAATGAGCAGTTCTTC. Its translation: CATSRDRGYYNEQFF. This rearrangement joins TRBV15 to TRBJ2-1, with 9 bases identical to TRBD1. This CDR3 region has 15 residues. Germline V CDR1 and CDR2: LNHNV, YYDKDF (reference sequence). Trimming took 3 bases from V and 3 from J; bases not matched to a gene: 3. Full variable domain (outside the CDR3, taken from reference TRBV15 and TRBJ2-1): DAMVIQNPRYQVTQFGKPVTLSCSQTLNHNVMYWYQQKSSQAPKLLFHYYDKDFNNEADTPDNFQSRRPNTSFCFLDIRSPGLGDTAMYLCATSRDRGYYNEQFFGPGTRLTVL.

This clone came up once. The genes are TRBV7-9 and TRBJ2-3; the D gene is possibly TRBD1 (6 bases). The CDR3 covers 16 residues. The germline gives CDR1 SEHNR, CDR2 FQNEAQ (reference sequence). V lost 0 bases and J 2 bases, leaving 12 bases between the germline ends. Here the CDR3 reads CASSLAYRVFTDTQYF. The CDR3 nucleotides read TGTGCCAGCAGCTTAGCCTACAGGGTCTTCACAGATACGCAGTATTTT.

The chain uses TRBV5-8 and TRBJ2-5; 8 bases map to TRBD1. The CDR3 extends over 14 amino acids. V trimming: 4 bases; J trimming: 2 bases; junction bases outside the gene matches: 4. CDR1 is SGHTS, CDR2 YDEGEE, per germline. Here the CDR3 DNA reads TGTGCCAGCAGCGCCCGGACAGGGCAAGAGACCCAGTACTTC. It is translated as CASSARTGQETQYF. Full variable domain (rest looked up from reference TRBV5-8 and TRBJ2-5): EAGVTQSPTHLIKTRGQQATLRCSPISGHTSVYWYQQALGLGLQFLLWYDEGEERNRGNFPPRFSGRQFPNYSSELNVNALELEDSALYLCASSARTGQETQYFGPGTRLLVL.

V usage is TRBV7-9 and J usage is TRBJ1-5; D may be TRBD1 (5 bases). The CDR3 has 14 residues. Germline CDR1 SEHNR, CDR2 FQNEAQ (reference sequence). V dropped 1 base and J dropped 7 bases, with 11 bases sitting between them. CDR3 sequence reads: CASSLGVGVQPQHF. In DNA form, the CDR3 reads TGTGCCAGCAGCTTAGGGGTAGGGGTCCAGCCCCAGCATTTT.

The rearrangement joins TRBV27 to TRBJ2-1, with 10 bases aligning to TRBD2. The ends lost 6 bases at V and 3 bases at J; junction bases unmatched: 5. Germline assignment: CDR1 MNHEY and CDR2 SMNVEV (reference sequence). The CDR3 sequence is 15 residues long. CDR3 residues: CASRQSGRVYNEQFF. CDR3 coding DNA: TGTGCCAGCAGACAAAGCGGGAGGGTCTACAATGAGCAGTTCTTC.

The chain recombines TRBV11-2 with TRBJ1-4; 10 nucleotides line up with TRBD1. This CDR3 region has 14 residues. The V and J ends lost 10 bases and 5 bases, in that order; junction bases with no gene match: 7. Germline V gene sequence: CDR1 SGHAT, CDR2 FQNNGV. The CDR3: CAKREGQGNEKLFF. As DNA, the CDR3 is TGTGCCAAAAGGGAGGGACAGGGGAATGAAAAACTGTTTTTT.

The CDR3 DNA reads TGTGCCAGCAGTGTTAGGACAGACAATCAGCCCCAGCATTTT. It yields the protein CASSVRTDNQPQHF. This rearrangement joins TRBV6-1 to TRBJ1-5; D might be TRBD1 (6 bases). The CDR3 runs to 14 residues. Germline CDR1 MNHNS, CDR2 SASEGT. V lost 4 bases and J 3 bases, leaving 10 bases between the germline ends.

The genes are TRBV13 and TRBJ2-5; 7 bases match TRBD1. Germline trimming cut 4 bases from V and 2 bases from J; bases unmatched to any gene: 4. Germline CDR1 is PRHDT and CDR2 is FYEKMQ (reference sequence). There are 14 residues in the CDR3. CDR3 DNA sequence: TGTGCCAGCAGCTACCTGACAGGGCAAGAGACCCAGTACTTC. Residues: CASSYLTGQETQYF.

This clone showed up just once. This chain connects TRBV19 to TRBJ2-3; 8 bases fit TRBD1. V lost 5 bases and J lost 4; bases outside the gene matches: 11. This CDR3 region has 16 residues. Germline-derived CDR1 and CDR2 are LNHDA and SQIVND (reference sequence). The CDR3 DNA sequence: TGTGCCAGTAGTGGACAGGGAAGAAGCCCCCCAGATACGCAGTATTTT. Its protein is CASSGQGRSPPDTQYF.

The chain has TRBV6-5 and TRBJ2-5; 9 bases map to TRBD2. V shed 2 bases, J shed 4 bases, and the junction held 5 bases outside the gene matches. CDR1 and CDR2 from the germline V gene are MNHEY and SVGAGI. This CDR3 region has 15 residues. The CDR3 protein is CASSYLLAGSETQYF. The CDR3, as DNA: TGTGCCAGCAGTTACCTGCTAGCGGGGTCAGAGACCCAGTACTTC.

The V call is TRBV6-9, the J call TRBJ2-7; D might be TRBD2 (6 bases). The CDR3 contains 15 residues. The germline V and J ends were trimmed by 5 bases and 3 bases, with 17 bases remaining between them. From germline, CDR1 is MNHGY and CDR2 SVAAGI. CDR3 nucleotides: TGTGCCAGCAGTGAAGCATTCGGACTAAACTACGAGCAGTACTTC. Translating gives CASSEAFGLNYEQYF.

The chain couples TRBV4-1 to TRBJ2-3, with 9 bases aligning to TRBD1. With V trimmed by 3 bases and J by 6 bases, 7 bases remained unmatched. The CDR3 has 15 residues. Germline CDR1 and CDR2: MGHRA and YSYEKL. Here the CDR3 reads CASSQGTGGRDTQYF. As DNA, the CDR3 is TGCGCCAGCAGCCAGGGCACAGGGGGCAGGGATACGCAGTATTTT.

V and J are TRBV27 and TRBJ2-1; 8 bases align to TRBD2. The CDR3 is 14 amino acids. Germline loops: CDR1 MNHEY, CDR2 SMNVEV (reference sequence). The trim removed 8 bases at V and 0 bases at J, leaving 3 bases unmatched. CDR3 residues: CASGGGSSYNEQFF. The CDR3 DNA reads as TGTGCCAGCGGCGGGGGGAGCTCCTACAATGAGCAGTTCTTC.

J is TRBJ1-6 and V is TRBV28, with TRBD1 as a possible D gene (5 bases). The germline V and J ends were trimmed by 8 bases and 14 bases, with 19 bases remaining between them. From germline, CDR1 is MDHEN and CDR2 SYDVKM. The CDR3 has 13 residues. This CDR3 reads CASEDKSGGSLHF. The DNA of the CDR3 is TGTGCCAGCGAGGACAAGTCCGGGGGGTCCCTCCACTTT. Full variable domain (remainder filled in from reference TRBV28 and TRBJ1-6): DVKVTQSSRYLVKRTGEKVFLECVQDMDHENMFWYRQDPGLGLRLIYFSYDVKMKEKGDIPEGYSVSREKKERFSLILESASTNQTSMYLCASEDKSGGSLHFGNGTRLTVT.

CDR3 bases: TGTGCCAGCAGTTTAGCGGACAGGGTCAATTCACCCCTCCACTTT. It codes for CASSLADRVNSPLHF. This chain links TRBV28 with TRBJ1-6, with 8 nucleotides matching TRBD1. The ends lost 2 bases at V and 7 bases at J; junction bases unmatched: 4. Looked up from germline, CDR1 is MDHEN and CDR2 is SYDVKM. The CDR3 consists of 15 residues.

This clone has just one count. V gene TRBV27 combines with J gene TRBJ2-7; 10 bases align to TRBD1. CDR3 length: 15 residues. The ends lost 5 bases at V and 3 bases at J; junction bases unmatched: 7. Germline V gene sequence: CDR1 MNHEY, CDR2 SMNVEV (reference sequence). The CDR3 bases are TGTGCCAGCAGTCCGACCGGGACAGGGGACTACGAGCAGTACTTC. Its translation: CASSPTGTGDYEQYF.

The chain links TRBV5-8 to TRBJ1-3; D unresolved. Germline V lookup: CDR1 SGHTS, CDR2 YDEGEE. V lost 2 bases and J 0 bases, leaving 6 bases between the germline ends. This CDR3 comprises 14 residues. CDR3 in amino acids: CASSLGSSGNTIYF. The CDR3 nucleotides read TGTGCCAGCAGCTTAGGAAGCTCTGGAAACACCATATATTTT. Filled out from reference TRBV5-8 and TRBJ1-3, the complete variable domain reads EAGVTQSPTHLIKTRGQQATLRCSPISGHTSVYWYQQALGLGLQFLLWYDEGEERNRGNFPPRFSGRQFPNYSSELNVNALELEDSALYLCASSLGSSGNTIYFGEGSWLTVV.

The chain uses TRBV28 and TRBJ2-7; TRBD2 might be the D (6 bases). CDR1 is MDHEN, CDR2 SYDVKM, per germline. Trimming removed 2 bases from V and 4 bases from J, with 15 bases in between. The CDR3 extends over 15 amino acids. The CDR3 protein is CASSLRRESDYEQYF. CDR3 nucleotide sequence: TGTGCCAGCAGTTTAAGGCGGGAAAGCGATTACGAGCAGTACTTC.

The CDR3 DNA sequence: TGTGCCAGCAGCGTAGGTGGGGCGCTTAACTATGGCTACACCTTC. Its translation: CASSVGGALNYGYTF. The chain recombines TRBV9 with TRBJ1-2; D may be TRBD1 (5 bases). Germline V gives CDR1 SGDLS, CDR2 YYNGEE. Trimming cost V 0 bases and J 1 base, with 10 bases left between them. The CDR3 consists of 15 residues. The whole variable domain, filled in from reference TRBV9 and TRBJ1-2, reads DSGVTQTPKHLITATGQRVTLRCSPRSGDLSVYWYQQSLDQGLQFLIQYYNGEERAKGNILERFSAQQFPDLHSELNLSSLELGDSALYFCASSVGGALNYGYTFGSGTRLTVV.

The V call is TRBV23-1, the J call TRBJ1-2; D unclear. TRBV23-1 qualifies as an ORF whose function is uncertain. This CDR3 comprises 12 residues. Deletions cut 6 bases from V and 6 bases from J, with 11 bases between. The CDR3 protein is CASRHVVDGYTF. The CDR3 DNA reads TGCGCCAGCAGACATGTCGTGGATGGCTACACCTTC.

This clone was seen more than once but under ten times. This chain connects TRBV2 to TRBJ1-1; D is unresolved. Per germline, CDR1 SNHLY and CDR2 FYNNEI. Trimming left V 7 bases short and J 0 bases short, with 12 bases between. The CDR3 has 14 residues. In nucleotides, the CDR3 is TGTGCCAGCATTTCTGACTTATTGAACACTGAAGCTTTCTTT. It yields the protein CASISDLLNTEAFF.

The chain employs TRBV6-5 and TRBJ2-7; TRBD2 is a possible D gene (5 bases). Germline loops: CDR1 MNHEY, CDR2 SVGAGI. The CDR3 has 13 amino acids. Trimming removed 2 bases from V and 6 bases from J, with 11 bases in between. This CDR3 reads CASSYLDAGEQYF. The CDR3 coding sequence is TGTGCCAGCAGTTACCTTGACGCGGGCGAGCAGTACTTC.

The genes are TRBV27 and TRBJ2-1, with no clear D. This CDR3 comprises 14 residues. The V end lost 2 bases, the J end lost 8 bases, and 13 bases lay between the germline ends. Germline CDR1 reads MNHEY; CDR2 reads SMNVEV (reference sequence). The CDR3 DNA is TGTGCCAGCAGTTTACAGTTCGCGGTACATGAGCAGTTCTTC. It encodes CASSLQFAVHEQFF.

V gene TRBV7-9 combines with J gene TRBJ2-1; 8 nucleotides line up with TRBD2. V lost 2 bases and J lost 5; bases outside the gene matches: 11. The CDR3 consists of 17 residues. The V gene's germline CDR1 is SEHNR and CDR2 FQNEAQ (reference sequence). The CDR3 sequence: CASSLLSGGTRHNEQFF. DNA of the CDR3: TGTGCCAGCAGCTTATTGTCGGGCGGGACTAGGCACAATGAGCAGTTCTTC.

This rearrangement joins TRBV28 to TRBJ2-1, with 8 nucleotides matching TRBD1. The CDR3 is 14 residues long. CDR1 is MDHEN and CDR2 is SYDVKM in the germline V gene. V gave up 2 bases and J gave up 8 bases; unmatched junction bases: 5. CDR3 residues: CASSLMTGVHEQFF. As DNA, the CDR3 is TGTGCCAGCAGTTTAATGACAGGGGTCCATGAGCAGTTCTTC.

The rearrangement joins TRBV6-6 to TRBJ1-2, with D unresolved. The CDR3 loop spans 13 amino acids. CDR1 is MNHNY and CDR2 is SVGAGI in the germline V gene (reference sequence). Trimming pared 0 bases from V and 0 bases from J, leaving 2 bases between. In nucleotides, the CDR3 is TGTGCCAGCAGTTACTCAGCTAACTATGGCTACACCTTC. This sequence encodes CASSYSANYGYTF.